These 6 T cell receptor beta chains were sequenced from one sample in a study of T cells after yellow fever vaccination. One entry per CDR3 protein results from TCRdb running MiXCR on the 5' RACE reads. The sample has about 330,000 distinct CDR3 sequences; 8.1% are singletons. This specimen consisted of PBMCs, obtained roughly 45 days after the first yellow fever vaccination. Receptors were obtained from a man aged 18-30 years who received the YFV17D yellow fever vaccine.

Remarks on this clonotype: The conserved closing phenylalanine or tryptophan is absent in this CDR3, likely reflecting a read error. The rearrangement joins TRBV7-2 to TRBJ1-1; no definite D call. Trimming took off 0 bases at V and 7 bases at J, with 9 bases between the two ends. The CDR3 extends over 13 amino acids. CDR1 is SGHTA and CDR2 is FQGNSA in the germline V gene. The CDR3 sequence: CASSLAWAGEAFS. CDR3 nucleotides: TGTGCCAGCAGCTTAGCCTGGGCAGGTGAAGCTTTCTCT.

This chain links TRBV7-2 with TRBJ2-5; 10 bases match TRBD2. After removal of 5 bases from V and 7 bases from J, the junction contained 10 bases not matched to a gene. CDR1 and CDR2 (germline): SGHTA, FQGNSA. CDR3 size: 15 residues. DNA for the CDR3: TGTGCCAGCAGCCAAGCGGGGGGGCCGGTGGTGACCCAGTACTTC. Amino acids: CASSQAGGPVVTQYF.

This clonotype showed up just a few times. This chain joins TRBV6-5 and TRBJ2-5; 7 bases fit TRBD2. Germline CDR1 is MNHEY and CDR2 is SVGAGI. This CDR3 contains 14 residues. V dropped 6 bases and J dropped 5; count of bases not matched to a gene: 9. In DNA, the CDR3 is TGTGCCAGCAGCCGGGACTACCGACGGGAGACCCAGTACTTC. This sequence encodes CASSRDYRRETQYF.

The sample holds many counts of this clonotype. The chain uses TRBV5-6 and TRBJ2-7, with 9 bases matching TRBD2. Trimming cost V 4 bases and J 1 base; bases outside gene matches: 6. The germline CDR1 and CDR2 sequences are SGHDT and YYEEEE. The CDR3 totals 15 residues. The CDR3 sequence is CASSGVAGASYEQYF. In nucleotides, the CDR3 is TGTGCCAGCAGCGGGGTAGCGGGGGCTTCCTACGAGCAGTACTTC.

In its sample, this clonotype was seen a few times. An end of the junction differs from the germline gene, which may be a read error. The chain is built from TRBV5-1 and TRBJ2-3; maybe TRBD1 (6 bases). Germline CDR1 SGHRS, CDR2 YFSETQ. The length of the CDR3 is 15 residues. The DNA of the CDR3 is TGCGCCAGCAGATTGGGGGCGGCGGGCACAGATACGCAGTATTTT. Protein product: CASRLGAAGTDTQYF. Combining the CDR3 with reference TRBV5-1 and TRBJ2-3 gives the whole variable domain KAGVTQTPRYLIKTRGQQVTLSCSPISGHRSVSWYQQTPGQGLQFLFEYFSETQRNKGNFPGRFSGRQFSNSRSEMNVSTLELGDSALYLCASRLGAAGTDTQYFGPGTRLTVL.

This clonotype has just a few counts. The chain is built from TRBV20-1 and TRBJ2-3, with TRBD2 matching 12 bases. V lost 5 bases and J lost 7; bases outside the gene matches: 7. From germline, CDR1 is DFQATT and CDR2 SNEGSKA (reference sequence). The CDR3 covers 14 residues. The CDR3 DNA follows: TGCAGTGCTTCCCCTAGCGGGGGGGCCTATACGCAGTATTTT. The encoded protein is CSASPSGGAYTQYF.